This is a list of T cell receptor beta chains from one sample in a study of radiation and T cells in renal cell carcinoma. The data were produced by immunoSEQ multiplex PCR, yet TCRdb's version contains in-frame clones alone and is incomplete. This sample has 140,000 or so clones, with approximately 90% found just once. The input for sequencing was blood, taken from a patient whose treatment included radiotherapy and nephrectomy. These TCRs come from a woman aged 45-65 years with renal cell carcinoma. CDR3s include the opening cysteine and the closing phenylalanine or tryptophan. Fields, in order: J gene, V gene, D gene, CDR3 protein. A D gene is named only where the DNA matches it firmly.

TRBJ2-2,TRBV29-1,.,CSVEVFQPTGELFF
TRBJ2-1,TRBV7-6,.,CASSHFVNNEQFF
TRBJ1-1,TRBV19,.,CASSNEGFSEAFF
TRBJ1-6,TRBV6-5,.,CASSYSSQGNSPLHF
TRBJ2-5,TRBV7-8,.,CASSLVRLQGNLGTQYF
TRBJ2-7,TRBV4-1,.,CASSQRLAYEQYF
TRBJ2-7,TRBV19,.,CASSTDSYEQYF
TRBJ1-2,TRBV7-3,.,CASSSDGHNSGYTF
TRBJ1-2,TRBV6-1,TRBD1,CASTSDRGIYGYTF
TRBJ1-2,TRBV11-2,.,CASSPDPSGYTF
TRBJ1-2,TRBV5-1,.,CASSLDEVGYTF
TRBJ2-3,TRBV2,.,CASSAGEGIGTDTQYF